This passage covers 11 T cell receptor beta chains from one sample sequenced in a study of blood T cells in healthy people across ages. Then a second PCR, running about 6 to 12 cycles, was carried out with a sample-barcoded 5' primer and a J-beta primer mix. In TCRdb, the 5' RACE reads were re-called with MiXCR into one record per CDR3 protein. Of about 700,000 distinct CDR3 sequences in the sample, about 30% were seen once. Source material: blood. Every receptor here comes from a woman of 80 years or more in good health.

This clonotype was seen ten or more times. The chain uses TRBV5-1 and TRBJ2-4, with D perhaps TRBD1 (6 bases). With 7 bases removed from V and 9 bases from J, the gap between germline ends came to 17 bases. The CDR3 covers 13 residues. Looked up from germline, CDR1 is SGHRS and CDR2 is YFSETQ. The CDR3 protein is CASGENRAGIQYF. CDR3 nucleotides: TGCGCCAGCGGGGAAAACAGGGCGGGCATTCAGTACTTC.

V gene TRBV12-5 combines with J gene TRBJ2-1, with 9 bases identical to TRBD2. V trimming: 0 bases; J trimming: 0 bases; junction bases outside the gene matches: 9. Germline V gives CDR1 LGHNT, CDR2 FRNRAP. The CDR3 has 19 residues. CDR3 residues: CASGLVGLAGLLSYNEQFF. The DNA of the CDR3 is TGTGCTAGTGGTTTGGTAGGGCTAGCGGGGTTACTCTCCTACAATGAGCAGTTCTTC.

This clonotype appeared a few times. This chain connects TRBV5-1 to TRBJ1-6; D ambiguous. The germline V gene has CDR1 SGHRS and CDR2 YFSETQ. Between the trimmed V and J ends, which lost 0 bases and 8 bases, there was a span of 12 bases. The CDR3 spans 15 residues. The CDR3 sequence: CASSLDSVVYSPLHF. CDR3 sequence (DNA): TGCGCCAGCAGCTTGGATTCGGTTGTCTATTCACCCCTCCACTTT.

This clonotype was observed at least ten times. This chain links TRBV15 with TRBJ1-5; D not resolved. Germline V lookup: CDR1 LNHNV, CDR2 YYDKDF (reference sequence). CDR3 length: 15 amino acids. Trimming stripped 0 bases from V and 5 bases from J, with 11 bases between. The CDR3 sequence: CATSRDLEGHQPQHF. For the CDR3, the DNA is TGTGCCACCAGCAGAGATTTGGAGGGTCATCAGCCCCAGCATTTT.

This clonotype was recorded a few times. A much larger clonotype is one base distant, so this may be a read error. This chain links TRBV7-2 with TRBJ2-3; possible D gene TRBD1, 6 bases. The germline gives CDR1 SGHTA, CDR2 FQGNSA. The CDR3 is 15 residues long. The CDR3 loop is CASSLQNLVTGTQYF. Here the CDR3 DNA reads TGTGCCAGCAGCTTACAAAACTTGGTGACAGGTACGCAGTATTTT.

Ten or more counts support this clonotype. The rearrangement links TRBV28 to TRBJ2-5, with TRBD1 matching 12 bases. The CDR3 sequence is 15 residues long. Germline V CDR1 and CDR2: MDHEN, SYDVKM. V lost 5 bases, J lost 5 bases, and 6 bases stayed unmatched. The DNA of the CDR3 is TGTGCCAGCAGTCCCGGGACAGGGGGCCTGGAGACCCAGTACTTC. It translates to CASSPGTGGLETQYF.

This CDR3 reads CASSIGPSGGNEQYF. DNA for the CDR3: TGTGCCAGTAGTATAGGGCCTAGCGGGGGCAATGAGCAGTACTTC. The V call is TRBV19, the J call TRBJ2-5; 10 bases map to TRBD2. The germline V gene has CDR1 LNHDA and CDR2 SQIVND (reference sequence). The CDR3 is 15 residues long. J was trimmed by 11 bases and V by 1 base; bases with no gene match: 10.

Remarks on this clonotype: Just one base apart from a much larger clone, this may be a read error. This chain joins TRBV14 and TRBJ2-6; D is tentatively TRBD1 or TRBD2 (6 bases each). Trimming pared 4 bases from V and 5 bases from J, leaving 9 bases between. Germline CDR1 is SGHDN and CDR2 is FVKESK. The CDR3 is made up of 14 amino acids. CDR3: CASSPRGRANVLTF. The DNA for the CDR3 is TGTGCCAGCAGCCCCCGGGGGCGGGCCAACGTCCTGACTTTC.

This clonotype was seen ten or more times. The chain uses TRBV12-3 or TRBV12-4 and TRBJ2-3; D is unresolved. Trimming removed 7 bases from V and 1 base from J, with 15 bases in between. The CDR3 is 15 amino acids. CDR3 residues: CASTDDRYRTDTQYF. CDR3 nucleotides: TGTGCCAGCACCGACGACCGATATCGCACAGATACGCAGTATTTT.

The table lists this clonotype with a few counts. V is TRBV28 and J is TRBJ1-1; 9 bases align to TRBD1. The CDR3 runs 17 residues. V was clipped by 3 bases and J by 2 bases; unmatched bases: 10. CDR1 MDHEN and CDR2 SYDVKM come from the germline V gene. CDR3 in amino acids: CASSFGPGQGSNTEAFF. The CDR3 region has the DNA TGTGCCAGCAGTTTTGGGCCGGGACAGGGATCTAACACTGAAGCTTTCTTT.

This clonotype occurred many times. A clone one base away is much larger, so this may be a read error. This chain links TRBV6-1 with TRBJ1-1, with 12 nucleotides matching TRBD1. The V gene end was trimmed by 5 bases and the J gene end by 6 bases; junction bases not matched to a gene: 13. The CDR3 is 17 residues long. Germline lookup yields CDR1 MNHNS and CDR2 SASEGT. CDR3 protein: CASSRPGTGGIRAEAFF. CDR3 coding DNA: TGTGCCAGCAGTCGACCCGGGACAGGGGGCATCCGAGCTGAAGCTTTCTTT.